This is a list of T cell receptor beta chains from one sample in a study of cytotoxic CD8 clonotypes in ibrutinib-treated CLL. Only in-frame clones appear in the TCRdb table, and some are missing; sequencing was by immunoSEQ multiplex PCR. The data show some 130,000 clones, approximately 80% seen once. The sample in question was PBMCs, obtained after 24 months of ibrutinib treatment. The source is a human donor with chronic lymphocytic leukemia. The CDR3 runs from the conserved cysteine through the conserved F or W. The D gene is left open where the match is weak. Clone size is not always given. Where it is, it says once, few, many or a class for expanded clones.

clone_size: .
v_call: TRBV2
j_call: TRBJ1-3
d_call: .
cdr3_aa: CASSEATSGNTIYF
cdr3_nt: TGTGCCAGCAGTGAGGCGACCTCTGGAAACACCATATATTTT

clone_size: few
v_call: TRBV19
j_call: TRBJ2-7
d_call: .
cdr3_aa: CASTIPGGYEQYF
cdr3_nt: TGTGCCAGTACCATCCCTGGGGGCTACGAGCAGTACTTC

clone_size: .
v_call: TRBV7-8
j_call: TRBJ2-5
d_call: .
cdr3_aa: CASSLGTVETQYF
cdr3_nt: TGTGCCAGCAGCTTAGGGACAGTAGAGACCCAGTACTTC

clone_size: .
v_call: TRBV2
j_call: TRBJ2-1
d_call: TRBD2
cdr3_aa: CASTGTRMAHEQFF
cdr3_nt: TGTGCCAGCACCGGGACTAGGATGGCCCATGAGCAGTTCTTC

clone_size: .
v_call: TRBV21-1
j_call: TRBJ2-7
d_call: .
cdr3_aa: CASSTQGVYEQYF
cdr3_nt: TGTGCCAGCAGCACCCAGGGAGTATACGAGCAGTACTTC

clone_size: .
v_call: TRBV28
j_call: TRBJ1-2
d_call: TRBD1
cdr3_aa: CASSTHGQDNYGYTF
cdr3_nt: TGTGCCAGCAGCACCCACGGACAGGACAACTATGGCTACACCTTC

clone_size: .
v_call: TRBV7-3
j_call: TRBJ1-2
d_call: TRBD1
cdr3_aa: CASSSGTGGAYGYTF
cdr3_nt: TGTGCCAGCAGCTCAGGGACAGGGGGGGCCTATGGCTACACCTTC

clone_size: .
v_call: TRBV11-2
j_call: TRBJ1-4
d_call: TRBD1
cdr3_aa: CASSPPGQANEKLFF
cdr3_nt: TGTGCCAGCAGCCCCCCGGGACAGGCTAATGAAAAACTGTTTTTT

clone_size: .
v_call: TRBV28
j_call: TRBJ1-5
d_call: TRBD1
cdr3_aa: CASRDSYQPQHF
cdr3_nt: TGTGCCAGTCGGGACAGCTATCAGCCCCAGCATTTT

clone_size: .
v_call: TRBV15
j_call: TRBJ1-2
d_call: .
cdr3_aa: CATSRGSNYGYTF
cdr3_nt: TGTGCCACCAGCCGGGGCTCAAACTATGGCTACACCTTC

clone_size: .
v_call: TRBV28
j_call: TRBJ1-4
d_call: .
cdr3_aa: CASRPWRGGDEKLFF
cdr3_nt: TGTGCCAGCAGACCATGGCGGGGTGGGGATGAAAAACTGTTTTTT

clone_size: .
v_call: TRBV27
j_call: TRBJ2-7
d_call: TRBD1
cdr3_aa: CASSSSPGTGFEQYF
cdr3_nt: TGTGCCAGCAGTTCCAGTCCCGGGACAGGGTTCGAGCAGTACTTC

clone_size: .
v_call: TRBV25-1
j_call: TRBJ1-1
d_call: .
cdr3_aa: CASTRGGARTFF
cdr3_nt: TGTGCCAGCACCCGGGGGGGGGCTCGGACTTTCTTT

clone_size: .
v_call: TRBV10-3
j_call: TRBJ1-1
d_call: TRBD1
cdr3_aa: CATGTGKNTEAFF
cdr3_nt: TGTGCCACCGGGACAGGGAAGAACACTGAAGCTTTCTTT

clone_size: .
v_call: TRBV30
j_call: TRBJ1-6
d_call: .
cdr3_aa: CAWSVGHTNSPLHF
cdr3_nt: TGTGCCTGGAGTGTAGGACATACAAATTCACCCCTCCACTTT

clone_size: .
v_call: TRBV19
j_call: TRBJ1-1
d_call: .
cdr3_aa: CASRGPGLVNTEAFF
cdr3_nt: TGTGCCAGTAGGGGCCCGGGGCTCGTGAACACTGAAGCTTTCTTT

clone_size: .
v_call: TRBV6-1
j_call: TRBJ2-3
d_call: TRBD1
cdr3_aa: CASRAGTGGSDTQYF
cdr3_nt: TGTGCCAGCAGGGCCGGGACAGGGGGCTCAGATACGCAGTATTTT

clone_size: .
v_call: TRBV28
j_call: TRBJ2-7
d_call: TRBD2
cdr3_aa: CASSAGTSGSAYEQYF
cdr3_nt: TGTGCCAGCAGTGCCGGGACTAGCGGGAGCGCGTACGAGCAGTACTTC

clone_size: .
v_call: TRBV5-1
j_call: TRBJ2-7
d_call: .
cdr3_aa: CASSLGQGPDEQYF
cdr3_nt: TGCGCCAGCAGCTTGGGGCAGGGACCCGACGAGCAGTACTTC

clone_size: .
v_call: TRBV27
j_call: TRBJ1-1
d_call: .
cdr3_aa: CASSFHDRNEAFF
cdr3_nt: TGTGCCAGCAGTTTCCATGACAGGAATGAAGCTTTCTTT

clone_size: few
v_call: TRBV27
j_call: TRBJ2-1
d_call: .
cdr3_aa: CASSPRAWPEQFF
cdr3_nt: TGTGCCAGCAGTCCCCGGGCCTGGCCGGAGCAGTTCTTC

clone_size: .
v_call: TRBV28
j_call: TRBJ2-1
d_call: .
cdr3_aa: CASSPLAHEQFF
cdr3_nt: TGTGCCAGCAGTCCCTTGGCCCATGAGCAGTTCTTC